The TCR beta chain under discussion was sequenced for a study of blood T cell repertoires in COVID-19. Study-level background: Nucleic acid was either cDNA or gDNA, and it came from T cells, B-cell-depleted T cells, or PBMCs.

With V trimmed by 8 bases and J by 7 bases, 3 bases remained unmatched. Germline V CDR1 and CDR2: SNHLY, FYNNEI. The CDR3 runs 13 residues. Authors' processing steps: The assay estimated nucleated cells by amplifying reference gene primers. Here immunoSEQ multiplex PCR was the method, and the copy in TCRdb shows in-frame clones only, minus some. V and J calls and clone size are copied from that table; D and trimming were computed from the DNA. Seen here are just over 250,000 clones, approximately 79% observed once, and the top ten hold over 4%. A note on this clone: This same CDR3 is encoded by further DNA sequences in the sample.

This TCR was recovered from a man aged 30-40 years with acute COVID-19. Sequencing input: PBMCs or T cells enriched from blood (not recorded which). The chain joins TRBV2 to TRBJ1-6; 9 nucleotides agree with TRBD1. CDR3 sequence (DNA): TGTGCCAGCTCCGGACAGGGGAATTCACCCCTCCACTTT. This gives the protein CASSGQGNSPLHF.